Below, 25 T cell receptor beta chains from the same sample are listed, as sequenced in a study of tumor-infiltrating lymphocytes in primary liver carcinoma. Unsorted whole blood supplied the RNA, and germline DNA was extracted too. cDNA specific to TCR beta was made from roughly 500 ng of total RNA, with a constant-region primer employed for priming. TCR beta libraries came from three nested multiplex PCR rounds using slightly modified ARM-PCR. Researchers ran the first two PCR rounds for about 11 cycles each with TRBV1-TRBV30 forward primers and a C-beta reverse primer. A single record per CDR3 protein comes from TCRdb applying MiXCR to the multiplex PCR reads. Of approximately 330,000 distinct CDR3 sequences in the sample, almost 65% were seen once. Sequencing input: peripheral blood. The receptor source for this set is a man aged 40-55 years with primary liver carcinoma and hepatitis B virus infection.

As for this clonotype: One end of the junction fails to match germline, which may point to a read error. V gene TRBV11-2 combines with J gene TRBJ2-1; 7 bases align to TRBD2. Germline CDR1 and CDR2: SGHAT and FQNNGV. The CDR3 is 17 amino acids. The CDR3 here is CVSSIRDYPNDFDEQFF. The CDR3 nucleotides read TGTGTCAGCAGCATACGGGACTACCCGAATGACTTCGATGAGCAGTTCTTC. The variable domain in full, completed from reference TRBV11-2 and TRBJ2-1, reads EAGVAQSPRYKIIEKRQSVAFWCNPISGHATLYWYQQILGQGPKLLIQFQNNGVVDDSQLPKDRFSAERLKGVDSTLKIQPAKLEDSAVYLCVSSIRDYPNDFDEQFFGPGTRLTVL.

This clonotype was counted many times. The rearrangement uses TRBV6-6 and TRBJ2-7; D may be TRBD2 (5 bases). CDR3 length equals 12 residues. Germline CDR1 MNHNY, CDR2 SVGAGI (reference sequence). Trimming stripped 6 bases from V and 9 bases from J, with 15 bases between. The CDR3 region is CASSFGDRRQYF. CDR3 DNA: TGTGCCAGCAGCTTCGGGGATAGAAGGCAGTACTTC.

The genes are TRBV5-6 and TRBJ1-1; D may be TRBD1 (6 bases). The CDR3 has 18 amino acids. V was shortened by 4 bases and J by 0 bases, with 22 bases between the two germline ends. Germline loops: CDR1 SGHDT, CDR2 YYEEEE. CDR3 loop: CASSLGVPGANMNTEAFF. CDR3 DNA: TGTGCCAGCAGCCTTGGAGTACCGGGGGCTAACATGAACACTGAAGCTTTCTTT.

Note on this clonotype: One end of the junction varies from germline; a read error may be responsible. The rearrangement uses TRBV25-1 and TRBJ2-3; TRBD2 matches at 11 bases. This CDR3 contains 17 residues. The germline CDR1 and CDR2 sequences are MGHDK and SYGVNS. For the CDR3, the DNA is TGTGCCAGCAGTGGGGTAGCGGGAGGGAGAGGCACAGATACGCAGTGTTTT. It yields the protein CASSGVAGGRGTDTQCF.

This clonotype has at least ten counts. V is TRBV11-3 and J is TRBJ2-3, with a possible D match to TRBD1 (5 bases). The CDR3 loop spans 13 amino acids. Germline V gene sequence: CDR1 SGHNT, CDR2 YENEEA. Deletions cut 5 bases from V and 6 bases from J, with 12 bases between. CDR3 bases: TGTGCCAGCAGCATCGGACAAGTGGATACGCAGTATTTT. It codes for CASSIGQVDTQYF. The full variable domain, completed using reference TRBV11-3 and TRBJ2-3, is EAGVVQSPRYKIIEKKQPVAFWCNPISGHNTLYWYLQNLGQGPELLIRYENEEAVDDSQLPKDRFSAERLKGVDSTLKIQPAELGDSAVYLCASSIGQVDTQYFGPGTRLTVL.

Concerning this clonotype: A junction boundary mismatches the germline segment, possibly from a read error. CDR3 in DNA: TGTGCCAGCATCACCGGGGGGAGGAACACCGGGGGGCTCTTTTTC. This sequence encodes CASITGGRNTGGLFF. The chain couples TRBV11-2 to TRBJ2-2, with D tentatively TRBD2 (7 bases). Per germline, CDR1 SGHAT and CDR2 FQNNGV. This CDR3 contains 15 residues.

There are many counts of this clonotype. This chain uses TRBV4-3 with TRBJ2-3; a weak D match, TRBD2 (6 bases). The CDR3 is 15 residues long. CDR1 and CDR2 from the germline V gene are LGHNA and YSLEER. V was clipped by 0 bases and J by 5 bases, with 12 bases between them. In DNA form, the CDR3 reads TGCGCCAGCAGCCAAGATATAGGGGAGGTAGATACGCAGTATTTT. Protein product: CASSQDIGEVDTQYF.

This clonotype was counted between two and nine times. The junction and the germline gene differ at one end; a read error may be behind it. The V and J genes are TRBV6-1 and TRBJ1-5; 9 bases are shared with TRBD1. The length of the CDR3 is 15 residues. CDR1 and CDR2 (germline): MNHNS, SASEGT. The CDR3, as DNA: TGTACCAGCAGTGAAACAGGGGGCGCAGGTCAGCCCCAGCATTTT. This translates into CTSSETGGAGQPQHF.

Notes on this clonotype: This may arise from a read error, as a much more abundant clone is one base away. The chain combines TRBV12-3 or TRBV12-4 with TRBJ2-3; TRBD2 matches at 7 bases. CDR3 length: 15 residues. The CDR3 DNA reads as TGTGTCAGCATACTCAGGGCGGGAGTGGGAGATACGCAGTATTTT. Translating it yields CVSILRAGVGDTQYF.

This clonotype was picked up many times. The rearrangement uses TRBV10-3 and TRBJ2-3; 10 bases map to TRBD2. This CDR3 comprises 15 residues. The germline gives CDR1 ENHRY, CDR2 SYGVKD. Trimming at V came to 2 bases and at J to 7 bases, leaving 6 bases not matched to a gene. The DNA of the CDR3 is TGTGCCATCAGTGAGCTAGCGGGAGCGGGATATACGCAGTATTTT. Its protein product is CAISELAGAGYTQYF.

This clonotype was found a few times. The genes are TRBV28 and TRBJ2-1; 7 bases are a match to TRBD1. The CDR3 loop spans 14 amino acids. Per germline, CDR1 MDHEN and CDR2 SYDVKM. The ends lost 5 bases at V and 2 bases at J; junction bases unmatched: 3. The CDR3 reads CASSRGQPYNEQFF. CDR3 coding DNA: TGTGCCAGCAGTAGGGGACAGCCCTACAATGAGCAGTTCTTC.

In the case of this clonotype: A much more abundant neighbour one base away suggests this may be a read error. This sequence joins TRBV5-5 and TRBJ1-1; D remains unclear. From germline, CDR1 is SGHKS and CDR2 YYEKEE (reference sequence). The CDR3 sequence is 14 residues long. DNA for the CDR3: TGTGCCAGCAGCTTCTTCCCGGGGAACACTGGAGCTTTCTTT. Protein sequence: CASSFFPGNTGAFF. Variable domain in full (rest from reference TRBV5-5 and TRBJ1-1): DAGVTQSPTHLIKTRGQQVTLRCSPISGHKSVSWYQQVLGQGPQFIFQYYEKEERGRGNFPDRFSARQFPNYSSELNVNALLLGDSALYLCASSFFPGNTGAFFGQGTRLTVV.

The CDR3, as DNA: TGTGCCAGCAGTAAGGGGGACGTTAGCAATCAGCCCCAGCATTTT. Its translation is CASSKGDVSNQPQHF. V gene TRBV6-1 combines with J gene TRBJ1-5, with D maybe TRBD1 (6 bases). Per the germline V gene, CDR1 is MNHNS and CDR2 is SASEGT. CDR3 length: 15 amino acids. Trimming pared 5 bases from V and 0 bases from J, leaving 11 bases between.

About this clonotype: A much larger clone differs by one base, so this may be a read error. V is TRBV6-5 and J is TRBJ1-2; D possibly corresponds to TRBD1 (5 bases). V lost 3 bases and J lost 9, with 14 bases in between. Germline V lookup: CDR1 MNHEY, CDR2 SVGAGI. The CDR3 consists of 13 residues. In DNA, the CDR3 is TGTGCCAGCAGTTATCAGGGACTCACTTGCTACACCTTC. It yields the protein CASSYQGLTCYTF.

Note on this clonotype: As the CDR3 is not closed by the conserved phenylalanine or tryptophan, this likely results from a read error. The chain combines TRBV14 with TRBJ1-5, with D hard to call. Trimming left V 0 bases short and J 7 bases short, with 13 bases between. The CDR3 length is 15 residues. Per the germline V gene, CDR1 is SGHDN and CDR2 is FVKESK. CDR3 sequence reads: CASSQDRKSIQPQHS. As DNA, the CDR3 is TGTGCCAGCAGCCAAGATAGGAAGAGTATCCAGCCCCAGCATTCT.

In regard to this clonotype: This may arise from a read error, as a much more abundant clone is one base away. The chain couples TRBV6-5 to TRBJ2-3; 9 positions match TRBD1. Germline V lookup: CDR1 MNHEY, CDR2 SVGAGI. With 6 bases clipped from V and 7 bases from J, the junction kept 8 bases outside the gene matches. The CDR3 is 14 residues long. The CDR3 protein is CASRPGTGTYTQYF. Here the CDR3 DNA reads TGTGCCAGCAGACCCGGGACAGGGACATATACGCAGTATTTT.

Of note for this clonotype: The CDR3 carries no conserved terminal phenylalanine or tryptophan, so it likely arises from a read error. The chain is built from TRBV11-2 and TRBJ2-5, with D unresolved. CDR1 SGHAT and CDR2 FQNNGV come from the germline V gene. This CDR3 contains 13 residues. CDR3 in amino acids: CASSGSAQEIQYL. The DNA of the CDR3 is TGTGCCAGCAGTGGCAGCGCCCAAGAGATCCAGTACCTC.

Concerning this clonotype: A junction end diverges from the germline sequence, so it may reflect a read error. The V call is TRBV11-2, the J call TRBJ1-1, with 7 bases that match TRBD1. The CDR3 sequence is 15 residues long. Germline CDR1 reads SGHAT; CDR2 reads FQNNGV. DNA for the CDR3: TGTGCCAGCAGCTCGTGGACAGGCTGGAACATTGAAGCTTTCTTT. This encodes CASSSWTGWNIEAFF.

The V and J genes are TRBV11-2 and TRBJ2-5, with D unresolved. Looked up from germline, CDR1 is SGHAT and CDR2 is FQNNGV. The CDR3 contains 14 residues. V lost 8 bases, J lost 0 bases, and 13 bases lay in between. CDR3 sequence: CASLGRANQETQYF. In DNA, the CDR3 is TGTGCCAGCTTAGGACGTGCCAACCAAGAGACCCAGTACTTC.

Points on this clonotype: One end of the junction varies from germline; a read error may be responsible. The chain employs TRBV10-3 and TRBJ2-7; perhaps TRBD1 as D (5 bases). Germline V gene lookup returns CDR1 ENHRY and CDR2 SYGVKD. The CDR3 loop spans 12 amino acids. This chain's CDR3 is CTITGSSDEQYF. CDR3 nucleotides: TGTACCATCACAGGCAGCTCTGACGAGCAGTACTTC.

In its sample, this clonotype was seen a few times. The chain joins TRBV10-1 to TRBJ2-1; TRBD1 agrees at 9 bases. The germline V gene has CDR1 WNHNN and CDR2 SYGVQD (reference sequence). V was pared by 2 bases and J by 2 bases, with 1 base of the junction left unmatched. This CDR3 comprises 15 residues. CDR3 nucleotides: TGCGCCAGCAGTGAGGGACAGGGGACCTACAATGAGCAGTTCTTC. It translates to CASSEGQGTYNEQFF.

Worth noting for this clonotype: Possible read error: a much larger clone is one base away. V is TRBV4-3 and J is TRBJ1-6; D is perhaps TRBD1 (5 bases). V lost 1 base to trimming and J lost 10 bases, with 14 bases between them. The germline gives CDR1 LGHNA, CDR2 YSLEER. CDR3 length: 15 amino acids. CDR3 region: CASSQGGVGESPLHF. Here the CDR3 DNA reads TGCGCCAGCAGCCAAGGAGGGGTGGGGGAATCACCCCTCCACTTT.

This clonotype was seen ten or more times. This chain joins TRBV28 and TRBJ2-1; 7 nucleotides align to TRBD2. Germline lookup yields CDR1 MDHEN and CDR2 SYDVKM. V lost 10 bases, J lost 7 bases, and 19 bases stayed unmatched. CDR3 length: 16 amino acids. CDR3 coding DNA: TGTGCCATAACAAGGACCGGACTAGTGGGTAATAATGAGCAGTTCTTC. Amino acids: CAITRTGLVGNNEQFF.

Concerning this clonotype itself: Possible read error: a much larger clone is one base away. As the CDR3 is not closed by the conserved phenylalanine or tryptophan, this likely results from a read error. The genes are TRBV4-3 and TRBJ2-1; D ambiguous. Germline V gene data show CDR1 as LGHNA and CDR2 as YSLEER. This CDR3 has 13 residues. Here the CDR3 reads CASSQDWSNEQFY. The CDR3 region has the DNA TGTGCCAGCAGCCAAGATTGGAGCAATGAGCAGTTCTAC.

In its sample, this clonotype was seen many times. The CDR3 is CASSLDGSSYNSPLHF. The DNA for the CDR3 is TGTGCCAGCAGCCTCGACGGTAGCTCCTATAATTCACCCCTCCACTTT. The chain recombines TRBV11-1 with TRBJ1-6; D is ambiguous. The V end lost 5 bases, the J end lost 0 bases, and 11 bases lay between the germline ends. This CDR3 contains 16 residues. Looked up from germline, CDR1 is SGHAT and CDR2 is FQDESV (reference sequence).